This T cell receptor beta chain was retrieved from a study of Ad26.COV2.S vaccination and SARS-CoV-2 variants. In the study overall: The donor was enrolled in the Ad26.COV2.S arm of the COV1001 trial.

Here immunoSEQ multiplex PCR was the method, and the copy in TCRdb shows in-frame clones only, minus some. The sample has hundreds of thousands of clones; 86% are singletons. Treatment indicated: 15 to 20 received Ad26.COV2.S at low or high dose, single or two shots; a few received placebo; per-sample allocation not given. Vaccine and placebo recipients were sampled on day 63 after the first injection. General observations from the study: Following vaccination, spike-specific CD8+ and CD4+ T cell responses reportedly exhibited substantial breadth. Those who received the vaccine showed greater spike-specific TCR breadth than those given placebo.

A remark on this clone: No antigen is known for it.

The CDR3 sequence is 16 residues long. V lost 5 bases to trimming and J lost 5 bases; unmatched junction nucleotides: 10. Germline values: CDR1 MGHDK, CDR2 SYGVNS. The TCR originated in a person aged 18 to 59 who received the Ad26.COV2.S COVID-19 vaccine or a placebo. Sequenced here: peripheral blood, sampled in a trial of Ad26.COV2.S vaccine versus placebo. This rearrangement joins TRBV25-1 to TRBJ2-5, with 11 nucleotides matching TRBD2. The CDR3 DNA reads TGTGCCAGCAGTAATAGCGGGAGGGCCCGGTTGGAGACCCAGTACTTC. This translates into CASSNSGRARLETQYF.